These 16 T cell receptor beta chains originate from one sample sequenced in a study of blood T cell repertoires in COVID-19. The table came from immunoSEQ multiplex PCR; TCRdb's copy has only in-frame clones and leaves some out. Of 200,000 or so clones listed, around 86% are singletons. The sequencing sample was made of peripheral blood. These receptor sequences come from a human donor in a cohort sampled during active COVID-19.

This chain uses TRBV6-6 with TRBJ1-2; 7 positions match TRBD1. Germline CDR1 and CDR2: MNHNY and SVGAGI (reference sequence). V shed 4 bases and J 8 bases; nucleotides not matched to a gene: 10. The CDR3 has 14 amino acids. The CDR3 spells CASSSETTGFGYTF. The DNA for the CDR3 is TGTGCCAGCAGTTCAGAAACGACAGGGTTCGGCTACACCTTC.

This clone has more than one count but fewer than ten. The genes are TRBV19 and TRBJ1-5; a possible D gene is TRBD1 (5 bases). This CDR3 is 14 amino acids long. The V end lost 2 bases, the J end lost 3 bases, and 8 bases lay between the germline ends. Germline CDR1 and CDR2: LNHDA and SQIVND (reference sequence). The CDR3 DNA is TGTGCCAGTAGTATATGGGGGGACAATCAGCCCCAGCATTTT. Translating it yields CASSIWGDNQPQHF. Supplemented by reference TRBV19 and TRBJ1-5, the full variable domain reads DGGITQSPKYLFRKEGQNVTLSCEQNLNHDAMYWYRQDPGQGLRLIYYSQIVNDFQKGDIAEGYSVSREKKESFPLTVTSAQKNPTAFYLCASSIWGDNQPQHFGDGTRLSIL.

The chain couples TRBV28 to TRBJ1-2; 12 positions match TRBD1. The germline CDR1 and CDR2 sequences are MDHEN and SYDVKM. The junction had 6 bases not matched to a gene; V was cut back by 2 bases and J by 8 bases. There are 15 residues in the CDR3. The CDR3 DNA reads as TGTGCCAGCAGTTTAGGGGACAGGGGGCATAGGGGCTACACCTTC. This gives the protein CASSLGDRGHRGYTF.

The rearrangement links TRBV6-5 to TRBJ2-1; TRBD1 agrees at 8 bases. Germline CDR1 and CDR2: MNHEY and SVGAGI. The CDR3 runs 15 residues. Germline trimming cut 2 bases from V and 3 bases from J; bases unmatched to any gene: 3. CDR3 sequence (DNA): TGTGCCAGCAGTTACGGCAGGGGGCGCTACAATGAGCAGTTCTTC. It encodes CASSYGRGRYNEQFF.

This clone was counted a few times. The genes are TRBV2 and TRBJ2-7; 8 nucleotides align to TRBD2. The CDR3 is 16 amino acids. Germline CDR1 reads SNHLY; CDR2 reads FYNNEI. Unmatched junction bases numbered 11, after V lost 1 base and J lost 6 bases. CDR3 nucleotides: TGTGCCAGCAGTGAAGGTCGAGCGGGAGCCACGAGCGAGCAGTACTTC. It translates to CASSEGRAGATSEQYF.

V usage is TRBV2 and J usage is TRBJ1-5; 8 positions agree with TRBD1. This CDR3 is built from 14 residues. Germline lookup yields CDR1 SNHLY and CDR2 FYNNEI. The V segment lost 4 bases and the J segment 4 bases; nucleotides outside the gene matches: 3. The CDR3, as DNA: TGTGCCAGCAGTGTACAGGGGGGGAATCAGCCCCAGCATTTT. This gives the protein CASSVQGGNQPQHF.

The gene calls are TRBV10-3 and TRBJ2-7; 7 bases fit TRBD2. Per the germline V gene, CDR1 is ENHRY and CDR2 is SYGVKD. With V trimmed by 2 bases and J by 4 bases, 5 bases remained unmatched. The CDR3 length is 14 residues. This CDR3 is CAISEPGGGYEQYF. CDR3 DNA: TGTGCCATCAGTGAGCCTGGGGGGGGATACGAGCAGTACTTC.

This clone occurred once. J is TRBJ2-7 and V is TRBV4-1; TRBD1 matches 7 bases. The CDR3 loop spans 15 amino acids. V gave up 4 bases and J gave up 6 bases; unmatched junction bases: 12. Looked up from germline, CDR1 is MGHRA and CDR2 is YSYEKL. CDR3 DNA sequence: TGCGCCAGCAGCCCCAAAACAGGGGACACGCGCGAGCAGTACTTC. Protein product: CASSPKTGDTREQYF.

The rearrangement joins TRBV5-8 to TRBJ1-5; D perhaps matches TRBD1 (6 bases). Germline values: CDR1 SGHTS, CDR2 YDEGEE. Trimming removed 6 bases from V and 0 bases from J, with 13 bases in between. The CDR3 totals 15 residues. CDR3 region: CASTTRGSSNQPQHF. The CDR3 DNA reads as TGTGCCAGCACGACCAGGGGAAGTAGCAATCAGCCCCAGCATTTT.

This sequence joins TRBV6-2 or TRBV6-3 and TRBJ1-5; D gene unclear. V was cut by 5 bases and J by 0 bases, with 11 bases left in between. Germline values: CDR1 MNHEY, CDR2 SVGEGT. This CDR3 has 15 residues. CDR3 nucleotide sequence: TGTGCCAGCAGTATTGAGGGCTATAGCAATCAGCCCCAGCATTTT. It specifies CASSIEGYSNQPQHF.

V gene TRBV29-1 combines with J gene TRBJ1-1; a possible D gene is TRBD1 (5 bases). The germline V and J ends were trimmed by 6 bases and 6 bases, with 14 bases remaining between them. The germline CDR1 and CDR2 sequences are SQVTM and ANQGSEA. The CDR3 is 12 residues long. CDR3 bases: TGCAGCGTGGGAAGGACACCCTCTGAAGCTTTCTTT. This codes for CSVGRTPSEAFF.

The chain recombines TRBV28 with TRBJ1-4, with a tentative D call TRBD1 (5 bases). Trimming removed 4 bases from V and 8 bases from J, with 23 bases in between. There are 17 residues in the CDR3. Germline CDR1 and CDR2: MDHEN and SYDVKM. In DNA, the CDR3 is TGTGCCAGCAGTTCAGGGAATGGCGTCACCTCAGGGGAAAAACTGTTTTTT. It specifies CASSSGNGVTSGEKLFF.

The chain combines TRBV11-3 with TRBJ1-1; possible D gene TRBD1, 6 bases. V lost 0 bases and J 5 bases, leaving 7 bases between the germline ends. Looked up from germline, CDR1 is SGHNT and CDR2 is YENEEA. The CDR3 sequence is 13 residues long. The CDR3 DNA reads as TGTGCCAGCAGCTTAGAAGGGGGTACTGAAGCTTTCTTT. Protein: CASSLEGGTEAFF.

This rearrangement joins TRBV2 to TRBJ1-1; 7 bases are shared with TRBD1. The CDR3 totals 14 residues. Germline trimming cut 6 bases from V and 2 bases from J; bases unmatched to any gene: 6. CDR1 is SNHLY, CDR2 FYNNEI, per germline. CDR3 residues: CASRVQGDNTEAFF. CDR3 bases: TGTGCCAGCAGAGTCCAGGGGGACAACACTGAAGCTTTCTTT.

As concerns this clone: A read error may be the cause here, since a much bigger clone is one base away. The chain is built from TRBV12-3 or TRBV12-4 and TRBJ1-1; perhaps TRBD1 as D (5 bases). Trimming cost V 6 bases and J 1 base, with 9 bases left between them. This CDR3 region has 13 residues. The DNA for the CDR3 is TGTGCCAGCAGCCGAACAGGGAACACTGAAGCTTTCTTT. As protein: CASSRTGNTEAFF.

The chain couples TRBV11-1 to TRBJ2-7; 7 bases map to TRBD1. Germline CDR1 SGHAT, CDR2 FQDESV (reference sequence). Germline trimming cut 2 bases from V and 7 bases from J; bases unmatched to any gene: 11. The CDR3 is made up of 15 amino acids. The CDR3 sequence: CASSLTRLGGGEQYF. DNA of the CDR3: TGTGCCAGCAGCTTAACGCGGTTAGGGGGCGGTGAGCAGTACTTC.